Below, one T cell receptor (beta chain) is given with its context. Its antigen is unidentified. Because the CDR3 is missing its conserved closing phenylalanine or tryptophan, this is likely a read error. The limits of the CDR3 on the DNA are not certain, so only TCRdb's listed CDR3 is given. The patients chosen for sequencing had shown expansion of CD8+CD57+ cells (detected by flow cytometry). The study sampled blood from patients who had received no therapy. The CDR3 spans 9 residues, counting both ends. CDR1 and CDR2 (germline): SGHNT, YYREEE (reference sequence). This sample is part of a study of CD8+CD57+ T cells in acquired aplastic anemia. The overall study: Sorted CD4+ and CD8+ cells yielded DNA averaging around 3.2 ug. Notes on the study in general: Researchers report that twenty-nine CD8+ CDR3 sequences appeared in both patients and controls. For CD8+ Simpson's diversity, patients and controls showed no significant difference.

TCR beta VDJ and CDR3 profiling used genomic DNA as template. TCRdb used MiXCR to reprocess the reads, holding one entry per CDR3 protein. The repertoire includes 310,000 or so distinct CDR3 sequences, 45% to 65% of them detected once, and under 1.5% sits in the top ten. The chain has TRBV5-4 and TRBJ1-5; the D segment call TRBD1 is taken from the table without a DNA check. This receptor was taken from a human donor with aplastic anemia. The sample consisted of sorted CD4+, CD8+, or CD8+CD57+ T cells (not recorded which) from PBMCs. This CDR3 is CASSLARGA.